The 19 T cell receptor beta chains below all came from one sample that was sequenced in a study of T cells in narcolepsy (dated by TCRdb to 2016 to 2019). Preparation of the library involved the immunoSEQ multiplex PCR assay. TCRdb limited this immuneACCESS table to in-frame rearrangements with V and J called. A share of clones is missing; checked studies link under half to unresolved V genes, and the rest is unexplained. In this sample the table shows tens of thousands of clones, roughly 83% of which occur a single time. The biggest ten clones account for 0.71% of the sample. Material: CD45RA- memory CD4+ T cells from PBMCs. Read against the paper, the sample's cell subset or site label means: memory T cells sorted ex vivo from peripheral blood. These receptors came from a human donor with narcolepsy.

This sequence joins TRBV19 and TRBJ1-1; D unclear. The CDR3 sequence is 14 residues long. Germline V CDR1 and CDR2: LNHDA, SQIVND (reference sequence). V was pared by 4 bases and J by 1 base, with 10 bases between. The CDR3: CASSTQARNTEAFF. The CDR3 region has the DNA TGTGCCAGTAGTACCCAAGCACGGAACACTGAAGCTTTCTTT.

The chain links TRBV11-2 to TRBJ1-5; no firm D call. Germline assignment: CDR1 SGHAT and CDR2 FQNNGV. CDR3 length: 13 amino acids. V was pared by 5 bases and J by 5 bases, with 10 bases between. The CDR3 protein is CASSLGSDQPQHF. CDR3 coding DNA: TGTGCCAGCAGCCTAGGCAGCGATCAGCCCCAGCATTTT.

The J gene is TRBJ1-1, the V gene TRBV5-1; TRBD1 is a possible D gene (6 bases). Germline-derived CDR1 and CDR2 are SGHRS and YFSETQ. The CDR3 covers 15 residues. Trimming pared 4 bases from V and 1 base from J, leaving 14 bases between. CDR3 sequence (DNA): TGCGCCAGCAGCCGGAATCAACAGGGGAACACTGAAGCTTTCTTT. Protein product: CASSRNQQGNTEAFF.

This clone was found once. The chain couples TRBV15 to TRBJ2-1, with D perhaps matching TRBD2 (5 bases). This CDR3 has 15 amino acids. Germline V gene lookup returns CDR1 LNHNV and CDR2 YYDKDF (reference sequence). Between the trimmed V and J ends, which lost 3 bases and 2 bases, there was a span of 11 bases. CDR3 in amino acids: CATSRTSGTYNEQFF. The CDR3 region has the DNA TGTGCCACCAGCAGGACCAGCGGAACCTACAATGAGCAGTTCTTC.

The rearrangement joins TRBV6-1 to TRBJ2-7; either TRBD1 or TRBD2 may fit D (5 bases each). The CDR3 extends over 13 amino acids. CDR1 and CDR2 (germline): MNHNS, SASEGT. The V gene lost 11 bases and the J gene lost 4 bases, with 18 bases spanning the gap. CDR3 in DNA: TGTGCCTCCGACTTAGGGGCGGGTTACGAGCAGTACTTC. This encodes CASDLGAGYEQYF.

The rearrangement links TRBV19 to TRBJ2-1; 9 nucleotides align to TRBD2. The CDR3 contains 15 residues. Unmatched junction bases numbered 4, after V lost 3 bases and J lost 4 bases. CDR1 and CDR2 from the germline V gene are LNHDA and SQIVND (reference sequence). The CDR3 DNA follows: TGTGCCAGTAGTATGGGGCTAGCGGGGTACAATGAGCAGTTCTTC. This encodes CASSMGLAGYNEQFF.

Comment on this clone: This sample also contains other DNA sequences that code for the same CDR3. The chain joins TRBV7-2 to TRBJ1-2; D perhaps matches TRBD1 (5 bases). This CDR3 is built from 15 residues. V was shortened by 1 base and J by 5 bases, with 14 bases between the two germline ends. The germline CDR1 and CDR2 sequences are SGHTA and FQGNSA. The CDR3 is CASSLGGGVVYGYTF. CDR3 in DNA: TGTGCCAGCAGCTTAGGGGGAGGGGTGGTTTATGGCTACACCTTC.

V and J are TRBV19 and TRBJ1-5, with D maybe TRBD1 (5 bases). From germline, CDR1 is LNHDA and CDR2 SQIVND (reference sequence). The V gene lost 1 base and the J gene lost 2 bases, with 9 bases spanning the gap. The CDR3 has 15 residues. The CDR3 loop reads CASSIVWGGNQPQHF. Here the CDR3 DNA reads TGTGCCAGTAGTATAGTTTGGGGGGGCAATCAGCCCCAGCATTTT.

V usage is TRBV7-6 and J usage is TRBJ2-1; the D is unclear. The V end was cut by 4 bases, the J end by 0 bases, with 13 bases between. Germline CDR1 SGHVS, CDR2 FNYEAQ. This CDR3 has 16 residues. The CDR3 region is CASSSRPVSSYNEQFF. CDR3 coding DNA: TGTGCCAGCAGCTCCAGACCCGTTAGCTCCTACAATGAGCAGTTCTTC.

V and J are TRBV19 and TRBJ1-4, with TRBD1 as a possible D gene (5 bases). Per the germline V gene, CDR1 is LNHDA and CDR2 is SQIVND (reference sequence). This CDR3 has 12 residues. The V end lost 5 bases, the J end lost 11 bases, and 12 bases lay between the germline ends. The CDR3 DNA sequence: TGTGCCAGTAGTCTGGGGGGACTCAAACTGTTTTTT. Its protein is CASSLGGLKLFF. The variable domain in full, with the rest retrieved from reference TRBV19 and TRBJ1-4, is DGGITQSPKYLFRKEGQNVTLSCEQNLNHDAMYWYRQDPGQGLRLIYYSQIVNDFQKGDIAEGYSVSREKKESFPLTVTSAQKNPTAFYLCASSLGGLKLFFGSGTQLSVL.

This clone was found a few times. The rearrangement links TRBV18 to TRBJ2-5; D is possibly TRBD1 (6 bases). V was clipped by 4 bases and J by 1 base, with 13 bases between them. From germline, CDR1 is KGHSH and CDR2 LQKENI. The CDR3 totals 15 residues. CDR3: CASSLYTGPQETQYF. CDR3 nucleotide sequence: TGTGCCAGCTCACTTTATACAGGGCCCCAAGAGACCCAGTACTTC. Based on the CDR3 plus reference TRBV18 and TRBJ2-5, the full variable domain is NAGVMQNPRHLVRRRGQEARLRCSPMKGHSHVYWYRQLPEEGLKFMVYLQKENIIDESGMPKERFSAEFPKEGPSILRIQQVVRGDSAAYFCASSLYTGPQETQYFGPGTRLLVL.

This chain uses TRBV25-1 with TRBJ2-5; 11 bases are shared with TRBD2. The germline V gene has CDR1 MGHDK and CDR2 SYGVNS. This CDR3 is built from 17 residues. V was clipped by 0 bases and J by 1 base; unmatched bases: 4. CDR3 amino acids: CASSEYTSGSLQETQYF. The CDR3 region has the DNA TGTGCCAGCAGTGAATATACTAGCGGGAGCCTCCAAGAGACCCAGTACTTC.

J is TRBJ2-2 and V is TRBV7-6; 9 bases are shared with TRBD1. CDR3 length: 17 residues. The V gene end was trimmed by 2 bases and the J gene end by 1 base; junction bases not matched to a gene: 5. The germline V gene has CDR1 SGHVS and CDR2 FNYEAQ. CDR3: CASSLSTGQGNTGELFF. The CDR3 DNA sequence: TGTGCCAGCAGCTTATCTACGGGACAGGGGAACACCGGGGAGCTGTTTTTT.

The chain combines TRBV2 with TRBJ2-2, with TRBD2 as a possible D gene (5 bases). Deletions cut 6 bases from V and 6 bases from J, with 11 bases between. This CDR3 is 13 amino acids long. Germline CDR1 SNHLY, CDR2 FYNNEI. CDR3 in DNA: TGTGCCAGCAGGTTGGACTCCTCCGGGGAGCTGTTTTTT. Protein: CASRLDSSGELFF.

This clone has just one count. This chain uses TRBV18 with TRBJ1-5, with 8 bases that match TRBD1. The germline V gene encodes CDR1 KGHSH and CDR2 LQKENI. The CDR3 contains 16 residues. V lost 5 bases and J lost 1; bases outside the gene matches: 7. This CDR3 is CASSSGQGGSNQPQHF. DNA of the CDR3: TGTGCCAGCTCATCCGGACAGGGAGGGAGCAATCAGCCCCAGCATTTT. The full variable domain, with the rest looked up from reference TRBV18 and TRBJ1-5, is NAGVMQNPRHLVRRRGQEARLRCSPMKGHSHVYWYRQLPEEGLKFMVYLQKENIIDESGMPKERFSAEFPKEGPSILRIQQVVRGDSAAYFCASSSGQGGSNQPQHFGDGTRLSIL.

This chain links TRBV12-5 with TRBJ2-5; the match to TRBD2 covers 12 bases. V was clipped by 2 bases and J by 4 bases; unmatched bases: 8. Germline loops: CDR1 LGHNT, CDR2 FRNRAP. This CDR3 contains 17 residues. CDR3 nucleotides: TGTGCTAGTGGTTTGTCCCTAGCGGGAGGGCCTGGAGAGACCCAGTACTTC. Its translation is CASGLSLAGGPGETQYF.

The chain is built from TRBV23-1 and TRBJ1-4; the match to TRBD1 covers 7 bases. TRBV23-1 is filed as an ORF, its function uncertain. V trimming: 3 bases; J trimming: 2 bases; junction bases outside the gene matches: 12. CDR3 length: 18 amino acids. CDR3 bases: TGCGCCAGCAGTCACACGGGACAGTCCTGGGAGACTAATGAAAAACTGTTTTTT. Protein product: CASSHTGQSWETNEKLFF.

The genes are TRBV20-1 and TRBJ2-3; unclear D gene. Looked up from germline, CDR1 is DFQATT and CDR2 is SNEGSKA (reference sequence). The CDR3 contains 11 residues. CDR3 in amino acids: CSLSSTDTQYF. The CDR3 nucleotides read TGCAGCCTCAGTAGCACAGATACGCAGTATTTT.

J is TRBJ2-2 and V is TRBV5-4; D is possibly TRBD1 (6 bases). V was clipped by 4 bases and J by 5 bases, with 9 bases between them. The V gene's germline CDR1 is SGHNT and CDR2 YYREEE (reference sequence). The length of the CDR3 is 13 residues. In nucleotides, the CDR3 is TGTGCCAGCAGCCGAGACAGGACCGGGGAGCTGTTTTTT. Its protein is CASSRDRTGELFF.